This is a list of T cell receptor beta chains from one sample in a study of T cells after yellow fever vaccination. TCRdb re-called the 5' RACE reads with MiXCR, one entry per CDR3 protein. The table has over 70,000 distinct CDR3 sequences, approximately 7.5% seen once. Source: CD8+ T cells sorted from PBMCs, taken on the day of the yellow fever booster vaccination. The receptor source for this set is a man aged 30 to 45 who received the YFV17D yellow fever vaccine. Both conserved end residues are part of each CDR3. The D gene is left open where the match is weak. A row's size may be missing; if present it is once, few, many or a size class.

clone_size | j_call | d_call | v_call | cdr3_nt | cdr3_aa
many | TRBJ2-3 | TRBD1 | TRBV4-3 | TGCGCCAGCAGCCAGACAGGGGGGCTAGGGGGCACAGATACGCAGTATTTT | CASSQTGGLGGTDTQYF
few | TRBJ2-7 | TRBD1 | TRBV4-1 | TGCGCCAGCAGCCTCCCCACCGGGACAGGGTCCTACGAGCAGTACTTC | CASSLPTGTGSYEQYF
. | TRBJ1-2 | TRBD1 | TRBV14 | TGTGCCAGCAGCCATCCTGGACAGGGAGGAGAGGCTAACTATGGCTACACCTTC | CASSHPGQGGEANYGYTF
many | TRBJ1-1 | . | TRBV2 | TGTGCCAGCAGCCCCGGGACGCTCGGGGGTCCTGAAGCTTTCTTT | CASSPGTLGGPEAFF
few | TRBJ2-3 | . | TRBV19 | TGTGCCAGTAAGATGGGGGAATCGGGATATACGCAGTATTTT | CASKMGESGYTQYF
few | TRBJ2-1 | TRBD1 | TRBV3-1 | TGTGCCAGCAGCCCCGGGACAGGTGATACTCCGGTCTTC | CASSPGTGDTPVF
many | TRBJ2-5 | . | TRBV20-1 | TGCAGTGCTAGAGATCCCCGGGAGCAAGAGACCCAGTACTTC | CSARDPREQETQYF
few | TRBJ1-2 | TRBD1 | TRBV27 | TGTGCCAGCAGTCCAGGACAGGGACTAGCCAACTATGGCTACACCTTC | CASSPGQGLANYGYTF
. | TRBJ2-2 | . | TRBV5-6 | TGTGCCAGCAGCCCCGCGGGGGCGCGAGCCGGGGAGCTGTTTTTT | CASSPAGARAGELFF
few | TRBJ1-4 | . | TRBV30 | TGTGCCTGGAGTGCTGTTGGGGAAAAACTGTTTTTT | CAWSAVGEKLFF
. | TRBJ1-2 | TRBD1 | TRBV19 | TGTGCCAGTAGTATACTCGGACAGGGAGGATATGGCTACACCTTC | CASSILGQGGYGYTF
few | TRBJ2-2 | . | TRBV4-3 | TGCGCCAGCAGCCAAGATTCATGGGGACGCGGCGTGGAGCTGTTTTTT | CASSQDSWGRGVELFF
. | TRBJ2-3 | TRBD2 | TRBV12-3/TRBV12-4 | TGTGCCAGCAGTCTGACTAGCGGGAGGGCAGATACGCAGTATTTT | CASSLTSGRADTQYF
few | TRBJ2-3 | TRBD2 | TRBV3-1 | TGTGCCAGCAGCCAATTTAGCGGGTCCACAGATACGCAGTATTTT | CASSQFSGSTDTQYF
. | TRBJ2-3 | . | TRBV20-1 | TGCAGTGCTAGGATCTCAGGGCTTAGTACAGATACGCAGTATTTT | CSARISGLSTDTQYF
many | TRBJ2-1 | TRBD1 | TRBV5-1 | TGCGCCAGCAGCTTGGGGACAGGTTACAACAATGAGCAGTTCTTC | CASSLGTGYNNEQFF
. | TRBJ2-1 | . | TRBV5-4 | TGTGCCAGCAGCAGCACAGCTTACTCCTACAATGAGCAGTTCTTC | CASSSTAYSYNEQFF
. | TRBJ2-5 | . | TRBV15 | TGTGCCACCAGCAGAGATCGTGGACCCCTAGGGACCCAGTACTTC | CATSRDRGPLGTQYF
few | TRBJ2-3 | . | TRBV7-2 | TGTGCCAGCAGCTTGGTAGTAGTCAAGCGGGGCACAGATACGCAGTATTTT | CASSLVVVKRGTDTQYF
many | TRBJ1-6 | . | TRBV7-9 | TGTGCCAGCAGCCCATTAGGAGGGGAGGGTTCACCCCTCCACTTT | CASSPLGGEGSPLHF
few | TRBJ2-1 | TRBD2 | TRBV9 | TGTGCCAGCACCGGGGGGGCCCAACCCAATGAGCAGTTCTTC | CASTGGAQPNEQFF
few | TRBJ2-1 | . | TRBV30 | TGTGCCTGGAGGCCCCTGGGAGTTGAGCAGTTCTTC | CAWRPLGVEQFF
. | TRBJ2-1 | TRBD2 | TRBV13 | TGTGCCAGCTGTTTAGGCCCCCCGACTAGCGGGAGGGGCTATGAGCAGTTCTTC | CASCLGPPTSGRGYEQFF
. | TRBJ2-1 | TRBD2 | TRBV7-3 | TGTGCCAGCAGCTTAACTAGCGGGAGGGCCGCCCCCTACAATGAGCAGTTCTTC | CASSLTSGRAAPYNEQFF
few | TRBJ1-1 | . | TRBV11-3 | TGTGCCAGCAGCTCGGAACAAGGTGAAGCTTTCTTT | CASSSEQGEAFF
few | TRBJ2-7 | . | TRBV5-5 | TGTGCCAGCAGGGGGACTGCTAGCTCCTACGAGCAGTACTTC | CASRGTASSYEQYF
many | TRBJ2-7 | TRBD1 | TRBV29-1 | TGCAGCGTTGTGAAGGGGGCTGGAGAGCAGTACTTC | CSVVKGAGEQYF
few | TRBJ2-7 | . | TRBV20-1 | TGCAGTGCCCGAATCGACAGCTACGAGCAGTACTTC | CSARIDSYEQYF
few | TRBJ2-3 | TRBD2 | TRBV12-3/TRBV12-4 | TGTGCCAGCAGTTTAGCGTCAGCGGCCCACCGGGGGGCAGATACGCAGTATTTT | CASSLASAAHRGADTQYF
few | TRBJ2-1 | . | TRBV5-1 | TGCGCCAGCAGCTTGGCGAATCGGGAACCGGGGCAGTTCTTC | CASSLANREPGQFF
few | TRBJ2-5 | . | TRBV7-6 | TGTGCCAGCAGCCCCCCCCCCACCCAGTACTTC | CASSPPPTQYF
. | TRBJ1-2 | . | TRBV20-1 | TGCAGTGCTACAGCGTTTGGCTACACCTTC | CSATAFGYTF
. | TRBJ2-5 | . | TRBV7-6 | TGTGCCAGCAGCTCGACGACCGCCAGCTTAGAAGAGACCCAGTACTTC | CASSSTTASLEETQYF
. | TRBJ1-4 | . | TRBV12-3/TRBV12-4 | TGTGCCAGCAGATCACAGGGTAGGGCAACTAATGAAAAACTGTTTTTT | CASRSQGRATNEKLFF
few | TRBJ2-3 | . | TRBV7-9 | TGTGCCAGCAGCTTTCCGGGCGGAGAGGGGCCAGATACGCAGTATTTT | CASSFPGGEGPDTQYF
many | TRBJ2-2 | . | TRBV9 | TGTGCCAGCAGCCCCGGGGGTTTGGGCACCGGGGAGCTGTTTTTT | CASSPGGLGTGELFF
few | TRBJ2-7 | . | TRBV23-1 | TGCGCCAGCAGTCAATCTAACAATTACGAGCAGTACTTC | CASSQSNNYEQYF
many | TRBJ2-1 | . | TRBV20-1 | TGCAGTGCTTTGGAGGTGAGCTCCTACAATGAGCAGTTCTTC | CSALEVSSYNEQFF
many | TRBJ2-1 | TRBD2 | TRBV27 | TGTGCCAGCAGATTCACTCGGGAGGACTTAATTGGTGAGCAGTTCTTC | CASRFTREDLIGEQFF
few | TRBJ2-7 | TRBD2 | TRBV20-1 | TGCAGTGCTAGAAAAGGACTAGCGGGATCCTACGAGCAGTACTTC | CSARKGLAGSYEQYF
. | TRBJ2-3 | . | TRBV15 | TGTGCCACCAGCGCCCTTAGGGGGACAGATACGCAGTATTTT | CATSALRGTDTQYF
few | TRBJ2-3 | . | TRBV7-7 | TGTGCTAGCAGCCCCGGCGTAGATTCTCAAGATACGCAGTATTTT | CASSPGVDSQDTQYF
. | TRBJ1-5 | . | TRBV12-3/TRBV12-4 | TGTGCCAGCAGCCGGGGCGGGAATCAGCCCCAGCATTTT | CASSRGGNQPQHF
. | TRBJ2-5 | TRBD1 | TRBV11-2 | TGTGCCAGCAGCACAGACAGGGGCGAGAAAGAGACCCAGTACTTC | CASSTDRGEKETQYF
. | TRBJ2-2 | . | TRBV19 | TGTGCCTGTGACGGCACCGGGGAGCTGTTTTTT | CACDGTGELFF